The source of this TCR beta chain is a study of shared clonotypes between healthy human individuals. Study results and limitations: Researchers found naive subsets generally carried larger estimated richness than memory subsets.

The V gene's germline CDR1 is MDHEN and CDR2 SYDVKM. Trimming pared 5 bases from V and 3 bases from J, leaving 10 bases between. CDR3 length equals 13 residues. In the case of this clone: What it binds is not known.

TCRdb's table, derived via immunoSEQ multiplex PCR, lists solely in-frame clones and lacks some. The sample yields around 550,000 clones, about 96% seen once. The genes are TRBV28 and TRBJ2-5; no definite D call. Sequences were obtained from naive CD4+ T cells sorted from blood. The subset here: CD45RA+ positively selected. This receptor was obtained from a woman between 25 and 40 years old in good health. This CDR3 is CASSTRIEETQYF. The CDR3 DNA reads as TGTGCCAGCAGTACGCGTATCGAAGAGACCCAGTACTTC.